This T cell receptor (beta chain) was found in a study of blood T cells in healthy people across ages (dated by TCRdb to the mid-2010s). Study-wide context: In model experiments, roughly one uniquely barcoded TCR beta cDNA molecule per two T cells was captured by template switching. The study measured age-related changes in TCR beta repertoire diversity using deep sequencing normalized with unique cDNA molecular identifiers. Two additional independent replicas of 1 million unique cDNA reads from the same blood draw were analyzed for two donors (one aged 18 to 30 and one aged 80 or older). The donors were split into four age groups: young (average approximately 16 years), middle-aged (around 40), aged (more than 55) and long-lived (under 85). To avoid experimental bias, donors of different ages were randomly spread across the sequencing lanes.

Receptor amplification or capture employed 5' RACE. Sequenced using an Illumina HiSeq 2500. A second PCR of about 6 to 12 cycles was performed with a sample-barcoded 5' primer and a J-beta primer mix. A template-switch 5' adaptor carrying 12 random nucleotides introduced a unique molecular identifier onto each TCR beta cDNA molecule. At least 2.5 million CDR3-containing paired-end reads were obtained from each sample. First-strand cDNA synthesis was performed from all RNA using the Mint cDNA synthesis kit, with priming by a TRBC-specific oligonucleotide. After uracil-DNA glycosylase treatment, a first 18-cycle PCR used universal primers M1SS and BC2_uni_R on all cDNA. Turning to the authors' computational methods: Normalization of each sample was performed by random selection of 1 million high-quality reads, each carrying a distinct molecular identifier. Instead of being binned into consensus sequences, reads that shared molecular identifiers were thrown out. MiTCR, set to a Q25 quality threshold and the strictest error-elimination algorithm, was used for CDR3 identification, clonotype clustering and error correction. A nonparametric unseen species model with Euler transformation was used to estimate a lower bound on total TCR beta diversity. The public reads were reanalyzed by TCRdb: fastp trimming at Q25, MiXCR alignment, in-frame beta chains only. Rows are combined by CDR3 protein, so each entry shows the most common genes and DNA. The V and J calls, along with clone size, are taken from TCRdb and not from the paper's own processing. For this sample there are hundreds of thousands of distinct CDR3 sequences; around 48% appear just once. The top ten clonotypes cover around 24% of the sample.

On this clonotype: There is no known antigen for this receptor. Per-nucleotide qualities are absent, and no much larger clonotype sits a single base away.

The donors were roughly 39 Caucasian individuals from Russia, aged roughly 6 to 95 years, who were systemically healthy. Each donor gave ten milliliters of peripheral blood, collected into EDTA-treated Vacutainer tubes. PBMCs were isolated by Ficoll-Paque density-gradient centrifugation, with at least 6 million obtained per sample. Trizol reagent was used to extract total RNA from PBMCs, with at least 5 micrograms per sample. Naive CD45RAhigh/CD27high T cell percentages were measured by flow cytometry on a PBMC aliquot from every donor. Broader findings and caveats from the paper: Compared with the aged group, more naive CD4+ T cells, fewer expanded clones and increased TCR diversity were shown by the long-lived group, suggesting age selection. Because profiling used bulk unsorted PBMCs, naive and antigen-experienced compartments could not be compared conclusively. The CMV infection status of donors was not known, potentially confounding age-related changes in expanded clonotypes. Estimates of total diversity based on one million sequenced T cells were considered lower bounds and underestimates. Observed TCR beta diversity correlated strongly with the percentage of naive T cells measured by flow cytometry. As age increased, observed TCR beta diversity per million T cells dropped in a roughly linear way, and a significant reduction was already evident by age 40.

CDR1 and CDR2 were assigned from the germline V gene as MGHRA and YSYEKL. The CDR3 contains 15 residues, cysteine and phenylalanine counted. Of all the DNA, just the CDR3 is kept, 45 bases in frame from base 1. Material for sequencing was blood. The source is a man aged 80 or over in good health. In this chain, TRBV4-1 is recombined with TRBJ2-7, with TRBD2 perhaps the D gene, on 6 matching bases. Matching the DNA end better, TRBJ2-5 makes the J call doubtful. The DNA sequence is TGCGCCAGCAGCCAGATGCAGTCGGAAGCGGGGACCCAGTACTTC. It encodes CASSQMQSEAGTQYF.